This T cell receptor (beta chain) was captured in a study of blood T cell repertoires in COVID-19. Germline CDR1 is SEHNR and CDR2 is FQNEAQ (reference sequence). The CDR3 is 14 residues long. V dropped 0 bases and J dropped 5; count of bases not matched to a gene: 3. Profiling relied on immunoSEQ multiplex PCR, and the TCRdb table lists in-frame clones only, not all of them. This sample carries 400,000 to 500,000 clones, approximately 90% of them seen once, and the ten largest clones take over 1.5%. Participants were placed into cohorts based on the clinical history they reported. The sequence was collected from a woman aged 35 to 49 who had recovered from COVID-19. V usage is TRBV7-9 and J usage is TRBJ1-2, with 7 bases lining up with TRBD1. The material sequenced was PBMCs or T cells enriched from blood (not recorded which). The CDR3 DNA reads TGTGCCAGCAGCTTAGCGGGACAGCTGTATGGCTACACCTTC. Amino acid sequence: CASSLAGQLYGYTF.